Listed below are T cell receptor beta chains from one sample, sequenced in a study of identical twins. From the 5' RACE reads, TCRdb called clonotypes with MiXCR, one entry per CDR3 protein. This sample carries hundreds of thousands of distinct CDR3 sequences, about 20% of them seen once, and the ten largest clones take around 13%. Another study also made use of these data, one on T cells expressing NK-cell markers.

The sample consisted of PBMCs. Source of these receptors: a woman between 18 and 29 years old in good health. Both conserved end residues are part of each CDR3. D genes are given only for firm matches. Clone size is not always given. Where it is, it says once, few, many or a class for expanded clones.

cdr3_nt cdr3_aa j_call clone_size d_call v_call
TGCAGTGCTAGAGATGGGTTCGCCGGGGAGCTGTTTTTT CSARDGFAGELFF TRBJ2-2 . . TRBV20-1
TGCAGTGCTAGGTTTAGCGGGGGGGTTGATACGCAGTATTTT CSARFSGGVDTQYF TRBJ2-3 few TRBD2 TRBV20-1
TGCGCCAGCAGCCTCGGGAACTCAAGGGACGAGCAGTACTTC CASSLGNSRDEQYF TRBJ2-7 . . TRBV5-1
TGTGCCAGCAGTTCCCTTGAGGGATTCACCGGGGAGCTGTTTTTT CASSSLEGFTGELFF TRBJ2-2 few . TRBV12-3/TRBV12-4
TGTGCCAGCAGTTTACAGGCGGACAGTCACGAGCAGTACTTC CASSLQADSHEQYF TRBJ2-7 . . TRBV12-3/TRBV12-4
TGTGCCAGCAGCCAAGTGGGACTAGCCTTTCCTACGCAGTATTTT CASSQVGLAFPTQYF TRBJ2-3 . TRBD2 TRBV3-1
TGTGCCAGCAGGGACCTCGGACCGTCCTACGAGCAGTACTTC CASRDLGPSYEQYF TRBJ2-7 . . TRBV5-5
TGTGCCAGCACTACGGACAGGGGCCATCAAGAGACCCAGTACTTC CASTTDRGHQETQYF TRBJ2-5 many TRBD1 TRBV12-3/TRBV12-4
TGTGCCAGCAGTTCGATGGGATCTAGCTATGGCTACACCTTC CASSSMGSSYGYTF TRBJ1-2 . . TRBV25-1
TGCAGCGTTGAAGGTGAGGGACACTCATCTAGAACCTACGAGCAGTACTTC CSVEGEGHSSRTYEQYF TRBJ2-7 . . TRBV29-1
TGTGCCAGCAGTTCCCTAGCGGGGGGGAACCAAGAGACCCAGTACTTC CASSSLAGGNQETQYF TRBJ2-5 few TRBD2 TRBV27
TGCGCCAGGGAACTTACCCAGTTCTTC CARELTQFF TRBJ2-1 few . TRBV5-1
TGCGCCAGCAGCCAAGAATCGTTGCAGGGGAGGCAGTTCTTC CASSQESLQGRQFF TRBJ2-1 many . TRBV4-3
TGCAGTGCTCAGTCCGGGGGGGCCGACGTGGCGCAGTATTTT CSAQSGGADVAQYF TRBJ2-3 few TRBD2 TRBV20-1
TGTGCCAGCAGTGCGGGGCCGGGGGTCGAGCAGTTCTTC CASSAGPGVEQFF TRBJ2-1 . . TRBV6-4
TGTGCCAGCAATGGGCAGACCTACGAGCAGTACTTC CASNGQTYEQYF TRBJ2-7 . . TRBV6-1
TGTGCCAGCAGTCACTTTGGGGCGGCGAACACCGGGGAGCTGTTTTTT CASSHFGAANTGELFF TRBJ2-2 once . TRBV6-2/TRBV6-3
TGTGCCAGCAGCTTAAGCCTAGCGGGGCGCCAAGAGACCCAGTACTTC CASSLSLAGRQETQYF TRBJ2-5 few TRBD2 TRBV7-9
TGCAGTGCCGGGTCCCTCTACGAGCAGTACTTC CSAGSLYEQYF TRBJ2-7 . . TRBV20-1
TGCGCCAGCAGCTTCGGGGCTAGGCCGGATCAAGAGACCCAGTACTTC CASSFGARPDQETQYF TRBJ2-5 . . TRBV5-1
TGCAGTGCTGTTACTTTGGGTAGCGGGGGGCCATTCACAGATACGCAGTATTTT CSAVTLGSGGPFTDTQYF TRBJ2-3 . TRBD2 TRBV20-1
TGTGCCAGCAGCTTATCTCCTTACGGGACCGACTACGAGCAGTACTTC CASSLSPYGTDYEQYF TRBJ2-7 few . TRBV7-2
TGTGCCAGCAGTCTCACCTCCTCTGGAAACACCATATATTTT CASSLTSSGNTIYF TRBJ1-3 many . TRBV12-3/TRBV12-4
TGTGCCAGCAGCTTAGGCCGGGACCTCAGCAATCAGCCCCAGCATTTT CASSLGRDLSNQPQHF TRBJ1-5 few . TRBV13
TGTGCCAGCAGTGGGACTAGCGCGAACAATGAGCAGTTCTTC CASSGTSANNEQFF TRBJ2-1 . TRBD2 TRBV2
TGTGCCAGCAGTCGGACTAGCGGGAACTCCTACGAGCAGTACTTC CASSRTSGNSYEQYF TRBJ2-7 many TRBD2 TRBV12-3/TRBV12-4
TGTGCCAGCAGCGCCCAGAACACCGGGGAGCTGTTTTTT CASSAQNTGELFF TRBJ2-2 . . TRBV9
TGCAGCGTTGAACCGCAGAGAGGGGCGAGGGGCGAGCAGTACTTC CSVEPQRGARGEQYF TRBJ2-7 once . TRBV29-1
TGTGCCAGCAAATATACGGGGGGTGGCTACACCTTC CASKYTGGGYTF TRBJ1-2 few . TRBV12-3/TRBV12-4
TGTGCCATCAGGAACCGGGAGACCCAGTACTTC CAIRNRETQYF TRBJ2-5 . . TRBV10-3
TGCAGTGCCTTAGCGGGAGGCTACAATGAGCAGTTCTTC CSALAGGYNEQFF TRBJ2-1 many TRBD2 TRBV20-1
TGCGCCAGCAGCCCGGGACTAGCGGGAGGGCCGACCGGGGAGCTGTTTTTT CASSPGLAGGPTGELFF TRBJ2-2 . TRBD2 TRBV4-3
TGTGCCAGCAGCCCCAGGTGGGAGCAGTACTTC CASSPRWEQYF TRBJ2-7 few . TRBV12-3/TRBV12-4
TGTGCCAGCAGCTTAGGCCGGGACGGTAACACTGAAGCTTTCTTT CASSLGRDGNTEAFF TRBJ1-1 few . TRBV7-9
TGCAGTGCCCTTATTGGGGGGCCCAATCAGCCCCAGCATTTT CSALIGGPNQPQHF TRBJ1-5 few . TRBV20-1
TGTGCCAGCACTGGGACAGGGGGTCGGGAGACCCAGTACTTC CASTGTGGRETQYF TRBJ2-5 few TRBD1 TRBV28
TGTGCCAGCAGGCCCGAGCGGAACACCGGGGAGCTGTTTTTT CASRPERNTGELFF TRBJ2-2 . . TRBV3-1
TGCAGCGTTAGGGTAGGTGAGCAGTTCTTC CSVRVGEQFF TRBJ2-1 few . TRBV29-1
TGTGCCAGCCGCCAAAGCGCGCAAGAGACCCAGTACTTC CASRQSAQETQYF TRBJ2-5 once . TRBV12-3/TRBV12-4
TGTGCCAGCAGTCTGACTTCGAGACGCGAGCAGTACTTC CASSLTSRREQYF TRBJ2-7 . . TRBV2
TGTGCCAGCAGCCAAGATGGGGCGCCAACGACAGATACGCAGTATTTT CASSQDGAPTTDTQYF TRBJ2-3 . . TRBV3-1